This is a list of T cell receptor beta chains from one sample in a study of technical replicates of blood from several donors. Sequencing was performed with immunoSEQ multiplex PCR; in TCRdb, only in-frame clones are kept and a portion is missing. The table lists approximately 81,000 clones, around four fifths of them singletons, with approximately 3.5% in the top ten. Sample: PBMCs. The origin of the receptors is a human donor in good health. Some clones in this sample may be carry-over from other donors' samples. Both conserved end residues are part of each CDR3.

v_call	j_call	cdr3_aa
TRBV4-3	TRBJ1-2	CASSQETGTGGLSGYTF
TRBV4-1	TRBJ2-1	CASSFLAGIYNEQFF
TRBV19	TRBJ2-7	CATSTGGFYEQYF
TRBV18	TRBJ1-3	CASRTPGSGNTIYF
TRBV4-3	TRBJ2-1	CASSQVSGFEQFF
TRBV4-2	TRBJ2-3	CASSQDRGLAEGTQYF
TRBV4-3	TRBJ2-3	CASSQGFDWRGGGNTQYF
TRBV10-2	TRBJ1-2	CASSEGRVYGYTF
TRBV5-1	TRBJ1-1	CASSLTAGNTEAFF
TRBV11-2	TRBJ2-7	CASSFGTASYEQYF
TRBV2	TRBJ2-7	CASHFAGGPGEQYF
TRBV19	TRBJ1-3	CASSTGTGRNTIYF
TRBV5-1	TRBJ2-3	CASSLWTSSSTDTQYF
TRBV14	TRBJ2-5	CASSLLVRGDGETQYF
TRBV7-9	TRBJ2-1	CASSPSGSIYNEQFF
TRBV28	TRBJ2-5	CASSLLQETQYF
TRBV18	TRBJ1-5	CASSPPGADYSNQPQHF
TRBV5-1	TRBJ2-1	CASSLGPKQGLAGAHNEQFF
TRBV5-6	TRBJ2-3	CASSPGLAITDTQYF